The 12 T cell receptor beta chains presented below share a single source sample, sequenced in a study of T-cell memory formation after mild COVID-19 (dated by TCRdb to the early 2020s). The receptor library was made with 5' RACE. The instrument was an Illumina NovaSeq 6000. TCRdb reprocessing: public reads trimmed at Q25 with fastp, clones called with MiXCR, in-frame beta chains kept. Each entry merges the rows of one CDR3 protein and shows their most common DNA and genes. The sample yields 90,000 to 120,000 distinct CDR3 sequences; roughly 10% were counted once. The ten largest clones take up around 39% of the sample. The specimen sequenced was PBMCs or a T cell subset sorted from them (not recorded which). The receptors stem from a man between 18 and 29 years old who had mild COVID-19 (a few samples of this study predate the infection). The sample titles of this study are shuffled in the database, so cell type and time point are left out; the donor was told from shared clones.

Only a few counts were recorded for this clonotype. The chain recombines TRBV11-2 with TRBJ2-3, with D perhaps TRBD1 (9 bases). CDR1 is SGHAT, CDR2 FQNNGV, per germline. This CDR3 has 19 residues. Trimming took 3 bases from V and 9 from J, leaving 31 bases between them. The CDR3 nucleotides are TGTGCCAGCAGCTTTCTAGCGGGCCAACAGGGGGCGTGGGACGACACGCAGTATTTT. Translated: CASSFLAGQQGAWDDTQYF.

The V call is TRBV6-5, the J call TRBJ2-7; the match to TRBD2 covers 11 bases. Per germline, CDR1 MNHEY and CDR2 SVGAGI. V lost 5 bases and J lost 2; bases outside the gene matches: 5. The CDR3 spans 15 residues. The CDR3 DNA reads as TGTGCCAGCAGTACGACTAGCGGGGACGCCTACGAGCAGTACTTC. It encodes CASSTTSGDAYEQYF.

The rearrangement uses TRBV18 and TRBJ2-1, with TRBD2 matching over 9 bases. The germline CDR1 and CDR2 sequences are KGHSH and LQKENI. V dropped 0 bases and J dropped 9; count of bases not matched to a gene: 6. The CDR3 spans 15 residues. This chain's CDR3 is CASSPPGGGAVEQFF. In DNA form, the CDR3 reads TGTGCCAGCTCACCACCGGGCGGGGGGGCCGTTGAGCAGTTCTTC. Full variable domain (rest looked up from reference TRBV18 and TRBJ2-1): NAGVMQNPRHLVRRRGQEARLRCSPMKGHSHVYWYRQLPEEGLKFMVYLQKENIIDESGMPKERFSAEFPKEGPSILRIQQVVRGDSAAYFCASSPPGGGAVEQFFGPGTRLTVL.

This chain joins TRBV5-1 and TRBJ1-2; D remains unclear. Germline-derived CDR1 and CDR2 are SGHRS and YFSETQ. Trimming shortened V by 4 bases and J by 3 bases, and 4 bases separated the two germline ends. This CDR3 has 11 residues. The CDR3 DNA is TGCGCCAGCAGCCGTGACTATGGCTACACCTTC. Translated, it gives CASSRDYGYTF. The whole variable domain, remainder taken from reference TRBV5-1 and TRBJ1-2, is KAGVTQTPRYLIKTRGQQVTLSCSPISGHRSVSWYQQTPGQGLQFLFEYFSETQRNKGNFPGRFSGRQFSNSRSEMNVSTLELGDSALYLCASSRDYGYTFGSGTRLTVV.

V and J are TRBV7-3 and TRBJ1-2; tentatively, D is TRBD1 (6 bases). The V gene's germline CDR1 is SGHTA and CDR2 FQGTGA. The V and J ends lost 2 bases and 8 bases respectively, with 12 bases between them. This CDR3 comprises 13 residues. This CDR3 reads CASSLPGAEGYTF. In DNA form, the CDR3 reads TGTGCCAGCAGCTTACCGGGGGCGGAGGGCTACACCTTC.

This clonotype appeared a few times. V usage is TRBV10-3 and J usage is TRBJ2-1; D is perhaps TRBD1 (6 bases). CDR1 is ENHRY, CDR2 SYGVKD, per germline. The CDR3 is 14 residues long. CDR3 loop: CACLSGDNSNEQFF. In DNA, the CDR3 is TGTGCATGTCTGTCAGGGGATAATTCCAATGAGCAGTTCTTC.

The chain is built from TRBV29-1 and TRBJ1-2; D unclear. Germline CDR1 SQVTM, CDR2 ANQGSEA. The CDR3 consists of 14 residues. V was clipped by 0 bases and J by 3 bases, with 11 bases between them. This chain's CDR3 is CSVEDPSADYGYTF. Here the CDR3 DNA reads TGCAGCGTTGAAGATCCTTCGGCCGACTATGGCTACACCTTC.

The rearrangement joins TRBV11-3 to TRBJ2-3; 8 bases match TRBD1. The V and J ends lost 5 bases and 0 bases, in that order; junction bases with no gene match: 10. CDR1 SGHNT and CDR2 YENEEA come from the germline V gene. The CDR3 has 17 residues. The chain's CDR3 is CASSLGDGTGSTDTQYF. DNA of the CDR3: TGTGCCAGCAGCCTAGGGGACGGGACAGGCAGCACAGATACGCAGTATTTT.

This clonotype came up a few times. The CDR3 protein is CAISDSGGSGTEAFF. The CDR3 DNA follows: TGTGCCATCAGTGACTCAGGGGGCTCAGGCACTGAAGCTTTCTTT. The rearrangement joins TRBV10-3 to TRBJ1-1, with 8 bases identical to TRBD1. The CDR3 totals 15 residues. Germline values: CDR1 ENHRY, CDR2 SYGVKD. With 3 bases clipped from V and 4 bases from J, the junction kept 7 bases outside the gene matches.

This clonotype occurred a few times. The chain recombines TRBV6-2 or TRBV6-3 with TRBJ2-3, with unresolved D. The CDR3 is 13 residues long. V was clipped by 7 bases and J by 3 bases, with 11 bases between them. The germline CDR1 and CDR2 sequences are MNHEY and SVGEGT. This CDR3 reads CASIDFQTDTQYF. The DNA of the CDR3 is TGTGCCAGCATCGACTTCCAGACAGATACGCAGTATTTT.

This clonotype was seen more than once but under ten times. This chain connects TRBV4-1 to TRBJ1-1; D gene unclear. This CDR3 spans 15 amino acids. Per germline, CDR1 MGHRA and CDR2 YSYEKL. V dropped 3 bases and J dropped 10 bases, with 21 bases sitting between them. This CDR3 reads CASSQGRVGKERAFF. In nucleotides, the CDR3 is TGCGCCAGCAGCCAGGGAAGGGTGGGCAAAGAACGAGCTTTCTTT.

This chain joins TRBV4-1 and TRBJ2-7; D possibly corresponds to TRBD1 (5 bases). The CDR3 totals 13 residues. Per the germline V gene, CDR1 is MGHRA and CDR2 is YSYEKL. V was cut by 3 bases and J by 2 bases, with 8 bases left in between. The CDR3: CASSQTVAYEQYV. The DNA of the CDR3 is TGCGCCAGCAGCCAGACAGTTGCCTACGAGCAGTACGTC.